The sequence of this TCR beta chain was determined in a study of identical twins. TCRdb passed the 5' RACE reads through MiXCR, listing each CDR3 protein once. The sample records a few hundred thousand distinct CDR3 sequences, roughly 8.6% being singletons. Study-wide results and limits: Models underestimated TCR alpha sharing (out-of-frame) in monozygotic twins. Shared out-of-frame alpha sequences (those common to twins) showed excess low generation probability.

The CDR3 totals 12 residues. The V and J ends lost 6 bases and 6 bases, in that order; junction bases with no gene match: 4. This clonotype was seen repeatedly, ten times or more. What it recognizes is unknown. These data were also reused for a study on yellow fever vaccine responses in identical twins.

The chain joins TRBV12-3 or TRBV12-4 to TRBJ2-5; 7 bases fit TRBD2. Sequencing was done on a sample of CD8+ T cells sorted from blood. The source is a woman between 18 and 29 years old in good health. The CDR3 sequence is CASSPGGKTQYF. The CDR3 bases are TGTGCCAGCAGCCCCGGGGGGAAGACCCAGTACTTC.